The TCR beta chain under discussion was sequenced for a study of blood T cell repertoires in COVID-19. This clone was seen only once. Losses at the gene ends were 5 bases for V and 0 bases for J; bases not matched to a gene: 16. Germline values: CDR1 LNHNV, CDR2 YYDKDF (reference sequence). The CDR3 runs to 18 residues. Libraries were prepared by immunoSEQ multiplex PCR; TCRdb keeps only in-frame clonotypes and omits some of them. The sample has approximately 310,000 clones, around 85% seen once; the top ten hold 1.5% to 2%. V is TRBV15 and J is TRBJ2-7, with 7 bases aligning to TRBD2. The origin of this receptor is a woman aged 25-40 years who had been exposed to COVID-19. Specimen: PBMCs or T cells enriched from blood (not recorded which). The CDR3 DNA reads TGTGCCACCAGCGGGGGGGTACAGTACAGCCTAAGCTCCTACGAGCAGTACTTC. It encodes CATSGGVQYSLSSYEQYF. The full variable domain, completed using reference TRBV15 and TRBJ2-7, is DAMVIQNPRYQVTQFGKPVTLSCSQTLNHNVMYWYQQKSSQAPKLLFHYYDKDFNNEADTPDNFQSRRPNTSFCFLDIRSPGLGDTAMYLCATSGGVQYSLSSYEQYFGPGTRLTVT.